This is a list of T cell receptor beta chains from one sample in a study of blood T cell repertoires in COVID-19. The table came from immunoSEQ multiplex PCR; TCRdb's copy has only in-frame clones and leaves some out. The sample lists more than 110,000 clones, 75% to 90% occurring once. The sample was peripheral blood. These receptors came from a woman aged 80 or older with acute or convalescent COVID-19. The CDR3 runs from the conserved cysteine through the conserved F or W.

CDR3: CASSFSAGDKNSGNTIYF
V: TRBV5-1
J: TRBJ1-3

CDR3: CASSGQGSTNGYTF
V: TRBV6-2/TRBV6-3
J: TRBJ1-2

CDR3: CASSSTRLGMEQFF
V: TRBV11-2
J: TRBJ2-1

CDR3: CASRPPDQTADTQYF
V: TRBV23-1
J: TRBJ2-3

CDR3: CASSLRVAEGTYEQYF
V: TRBV4-1
J: TRBJ2-7

CDR3: CASRIPDRTEAFF
V: TRBV28
J: TRBJ1-1

CDR3: CASSQDRSNHGAKNIQYF
V: TRBV3-1/TRBV3-2
J: TRBJ2-4

CDR3: CASSKGDSAKGFSYEQYF
V: TRBV7-9
J: TRBJ2-7

CDR3: CASSVASGSYGRQDGEQYF
V: TRBV9
J: TRBJ2-7

CDR3: CATDRGWNDYGYTF
V: TRBV2
J: TRBJ1-2

CDR3: CASSIVTGTQPQHF
V: TRBV19
J: TRBJ1-5

CDR3: CASSDRATNEKLFF
V: TRBV2
J: TRBJ1-4

CDR3: CAISESYYSNQPQHF
V: TRBV10-3
J: TRBJ1-5

CDR3: CASSTPTGGEETQYF
V: TRBV7-9
J: TRBJ2-5

CDR3: CASNTDRGRSNEQFF
V: TRBV14
J: TRBJ2-1

CDR3: CASSEPLDFSSYNEQFF
V: TRBV6-1
J: TRBJ2-1

CDR3: CASSIPLLAGAGQQFF
V: TRBV19
J: TRBJ2-1